The entry that follows covers one T cell receptor (beta chain) sequence. Its antigen is as yet unknown. Sequenced by immunoSEQ multiplex PCR; TCRdb stores in-frame clones only, minus some. The sample has 95,000 to 110,000 clones; about 89% are singletons. Trimming cost V 2 bases and J 2 bases; bases outside gene matches: 10. This CDR3 region has 17 residues. Per germline, CDR1 SQVTM and CDR2 ANQGSEA. This entry belongs to a study of T cell responses to AZD1222 COVID-19 vaccine. The study's findings and limits: Among the donors, most were white British and more were female, and clonal diversity was possibly underestimated. The study reported that nearly half of spike-specific TCRs target unmutated variant regions. Repertoire sampling was restricted to post-peak T cell response timepoints.

The chain employs TRBV29-1 and TRBJ2-3, with 10 nucleotides matching TRBD1. Sequenced material: peripheral blood, taken on day 0 of AZD1222 vaccination. This receptor was obtained from an adult in good health. CDR3 loop: CSVERVLGTGDTDTQYF. For the CDR3, the DNA is TGCAGCGTTGAAAGGGTGCTGGGGACAGGGGACACAGATACGCAGTATTTT.